These 2 T cell receptor beta chains came from one sample sequenced in a study of post-analysis software for immune sequencing data. Regarding the study as a whole: Five TRBV segments (TRBV5-6, TRBV5-1 and TRBV20-1 among them) occurred more frequently in patients than in controls.

These TCRs are of unknown antigen specificity. Sequencing libraries made from TCR beta cDNA carried unique molecular identifiers. TCRdb recomputed calls from the PCR reads with MiXCR, one row per CDR3 protein. Of some 370,000 distinct CDR3 sequences listed, less than 35% were seen once; the top ten hold around 15%. The sample comprised blood. The source of these receptors is a girl aged 10 to 17 with multiple sclerosis.

This chain uses TRBV7-9 with TRBJ2-1; tentative D call: TRBD2 (5 bases). Germline V gives CDR1 SEHNR, CDR2 FQNEAQ (reference sequence). The CDR3 has 17 residues. Trimming left V 4 bases short and J 4 bases short, with 20 bases between. CDR3 coding DNA: TGTGCCAGCAGCTACCCAAGGACCCAAACGGGGTACAATGAGCAGTTCTTC. Encoded protein: CASSYPRTQTGYNEQFF.

In its sample, this clonotype was seen a few times. A junction boundary mismatches the germline segment, possibly from a read error. The chain carries TRBV5-1 and TRBJ2-1; 7 nucleotides match TRBD2. This CDR3 has 15 residues. From germline, CDR1 is SGHRS and CDR2 YFSETQ. In nucleotides, the CDR3 is TGCGCCAGCACGCGGGAGACAGCCTCCTACGATGAGCAGTTCTTC. This codes for CASTRETASYDEQFF.